This T cell receptor beta chain was observed in a study of cytomegalovirus exposure and HLA in healthy donors. Study-wide results and limits: According to a later analysis, most TCR beta chains associated with CMV appeared HLA-restricted.

With regard to this clone: Its target is unknown.

This CDR3 spans 13 amino acids. Losses at the gene ends were 6 bases for V and 8 bases for J; bases not matched to a gene: 8. CDR1 KGHSH and CDR2 LQKENI come from the germline V gene. The PCR used 60 Vbeta and 13 Jbeta primers. Profiling relied on immunoSEQ multiplex PCR, and the TCRdb table lists in-frame clones only, not all of them. The sample includes 150,000 to 200,000 clones, about four fifths of them seen just once. The sequenced sample consisted of PBMCs. The chain carries TRBV18 and TRBJ1-2, with 8 bases that match TRBD1. The sequence was obtained from a woman aged 45-65 years in good health and CMV-seronegative. CDR3 DNA sequence: TGTGCCAGCTCTCTCCAGGGGGCGCTGGGCTACACCTTC. This codes for CASSLQGALGYTF.